These T cell receptor beta chains were read from a single sample in a study of cytomegalovirus exposure and HLA in healthy donors. Some clones are missing from TCRdb's copy, which holds only in-frame ones; the method was immunoSEQ multiplex PCR. The sample has 78,000 or so clones; about 96% are singletons. The material sequenced was PBMCs. The receptor set was obtained from a man aged 18 to 35 in good health and CMV-seropositive. The CDR3 runs from the conserved cysteine through the conserved F or W. Each record gives: J gene, clone size, V gene, D gene, CDR3 DNA, CDR3 protein. D genes are given only for firm matches. Clone size is not always given. Where it is, it says once, few, many or a class for expanded clones.

j_call: TRBJ2-7; clone_size: .; v_call: TRBV28; d_call: TRBD2; cdr3_nt: TGTGCCAGCAGTCCCCGGGAGGAGAGTTTTTCCTACGAGCAGTACTTC; cdr3_aa: CASSPREESFSYEQYF
j_call: TRBJ1-1; clone_size: .; v_call: TRBV7-8; d_call: .; cdr3_nt: TGTGCCAGCAGAAGTAGTGGGGGGGCATTGAACACTGAAGCTTTCTTT; cdr3_aa: CASRSSGGALNTEAFF
j_call: TRBJ2-7; clone_size: .; v_call: TRBV27; d_call: TRBD2; cdr3_nt: TGTGCCAGCACCCCCCCGGGGCTAGCGGGGCTCTACGAGCAGTACTTC; cdr3_aa: CASTPPGLAGLYEQYF
j_call: TRBJ1-5; clone_size: .; v_call: TRBV21-1; d_call: .; cdr3_nt: TGTGCCAGCAGCAAAGAGGGGGAAAAGTGGGATCAGCCCCAGCATTTT; cdr3_aa: CASSKEGEKWDQPQHF
j_call: TRBJ1-1; clone_size: .; v_call: TRBV9; d_call: .; cdr3_nt: TGTGCCAGCAGCGCCCTTAACACTGAAGCTTTCTTT; cdr3_aa: CASSALNTEAFF
j_call: TRBJ2-1; clone_size: .; v_call: TRBV5-4; d_call: .; cdr3_nt: TGTGCCAGCAGCTCCCCTGACGGGGTCGATTACAATGAGCAGTTCTTC; cdr3_aa: CASSSPDGVDYNEQFF
j_call: TRBJ2-7; clone_size: once; v_call: TRBV2; d_call: .; cdr3_nt: TGTGCCAGCGAGACAGGTTTCTCCTACGAGCAGTACTTC; cdr3_aa: CASETGFSYEQYF
j_call: TRBJ1-5; clone_size: .; v_call: TRBV30; d_call: TRBD1; cdr3_nt: TGTGCCTGGAGCGGGACAGGGAGCAATCAGCCCCAGCATTTT; cdr3_aa: CAWSGTGSNQPQHF
j_call: TRBJ1-4; clone_size: .; v_call: TRBV15; d_call: .; cdr3_nt: TGTGCCACCAGCAGAGATGGGCTGGAAAAACTGTTTTTT; cdr3_aa: CATSRDGLEKLFF
j_call: TRBJ1-2; clone_size: .; v_call: TRBV27; d_call: .; cdr3_nt: TGTGCCAGCAGTCCCCTGAGAGGGAACTATGGCTACACCTTC; cdr3_aa: CASSPLRGNYGYTF
j_call: TRBJ2-7; clone_size: .; v_call: TRBV6-5; d_call: .; cdr3_nt: TGTGCCAGCAGTTACTCGAGGGTATACAACGAGCAGTACTTC; cdr3_aa: CASSYSRVYNEQYF
j_call: TRBJ2-5; clone_size: .; v_call: TRBV4-1; d_call: .; cdr3_nt: TGCGCCAGCAGCCAAGCAGGCGGGCTGGAGACCCAGTACTTC; cdr3_aa: CASSQAGGLETQYF
j_call: TRBJ2-1; clone_size: .; v_call: TRBV2; d_call: .; cdr3_nt: TGTGCCAGCAGTTCATCAACCGCGGGAAACAGGGGACAGCAGTTCTTC; cdr3_aa: CASSSSTAGNRGQQFF
j_call: TRBJ2-7; clone_size: .; v_call: TRBV9; d_call: TRBD2; cdr3_nt: TGTGCCAGCAGCCCCCCGGGGGGCGAGCAGTACTTC; cdr3_aa: CASSPPGGEQYF
j_call: TRBJ1-6; clone_size: .; v_call: TRBV4-1; d_call: TRBD1; cdr3_nt: TGCGCCAGCAGCCAGCCCGGGACAGGGGGCGGGAATTCACCCCTCCACTTT; cdr3_aa: CASSQPGTGGGNSPLHF
j_call: TRBJ2-1; clone_size: .; v_call: TRBV7-9; d_call: .; cdr3_nt: TGTGCCAGCAGCCACCCCGCAGGTCCTGAGCAGTTCTTC; cdr3_aa: CASSHPAGPEQFF
j_call: TRBJ2-1; clone_size: .; v_call: TRBV11-3; d_call: .; cdr3_nt: TGTGCCAGCAGCTATACCTCAGGAACAGGGCCCTACAATGAGCAGTTCTTC; cdr3_aa: CASSYTSGTGPYNEQFF
j_call: TRBJ2-7; clone_size: .; v_call: TRBV11-2; d_call: .; cdr3_nt: TGTGCCAGCAGCCCCGCATCCCAGGGTTCCTACGAGCAGTACTTC; cdr3_aa: CASSPASQGSYEQYF
j_call: TRBJ1-1; clone_size: .; v_call: TRBV19; d_call: .; cdr3_nt: TGTGCCAGTAGTAAACAGGGTGAAGCTTTCTTT; cdr3_aa: CASSKQGEAFF
j_call: TRBJ2-1; clone_size: .; v_call: TRBV5-1; d_call: TRBD1; cdr3_nt: TGCGCCAGCAGCAGGGGACAGGGGGCTGGGAATGAGCAGTTCTTC; cdr3_aa: CASSRGQGAGNEQFF
j_call: TRBJ1-4; clone_size: once; v_call: TRBV6-5; d_call: .; cdr3_nt: TGTGCCAGCAGTTACTCTGAGGCTACTAATGAAAAACTGTTTTTT; cdr3_aa: CASSYSEATNEKLFF
j_call: TRBJ2-1; clone_size: .; v_call: TRBV11-2; d_call: TRBD2; cdr3_nt: TGTGCCAGCAGTCGAGAGGGTGCGGGGGAGCTTCTGAGTGAGCAGTTCTTC; cdr3_aa: CASSREGAGELLSEQFF
j_call: TRBJ2-3; clone_size: .; v_call: TRBV10-3; d_call: TRBD2; cdr3_nt: TGTGCCATCAGTGACACTAGCGGCACAGATACGCAGTATTTT; cdr3_aa: CAISDTSGTDTQYF
j_call: TRBJ1-4; clone_size: .; v_call: TRBV6-6; d_call: TRBD1; cdr3_nt: TGTGCCAGCAGCAACCGGGACAGGGGCGATCAAAAACTGTTTTTT; cdr3_aa: CASSNRDRGDQKLFF
j_call: TRBJ2-3; clone_size: .; v_call: TRBV11-2; d_call: TRBD1; cdr3_nt: TGTGCCAGCAGCTCTAATCTTGGGACAGGAGGCACAGATACGCAGTATTTT; cdr3_aa: CASSSNLGTGGTDTQYF
j_call: TRBJ1-5; clone_size: .; v_call: TRBV7-3; d_call: .; cdr3_nt: TGTGCCAGCAGCTTAGGGGAGGTCCAGCATTTT; cdr3_aa: CASSLGEVQHF
j_call: TRBJ1-1; clone_size: .; v_call: TRBV5-6; d_call: TRBD1; cdr3_nt: TGTGCCAGCAGCCAAGACAGGGCTATGAAAGCTTTCTTT; cdr3_aa: CASSQDRAMKAFF
j_call: TRBJ2-1; clone_size: .; v_call: TRBV7-8; d_call: TRBD2; cdr3_nt: TGTGCCAGCAGCCCTTGGGCGGGAGAGTCCTACAATGAGCAGTTCTTC; cdr3_aa: CASSPWAGESYNEQFF
j_call: TRBJ2-3; clone_size: few; v_call: TRBV13; d_call: .; cdr3_nt: TGTGCCAGCAGCCCCCGGACTGGGAGAACAGATACGCAGTATTTT; cdr3_aa: CASSPRTGRTDTQYF
j_call: TRBJ2-5; clone_size: once; v_call: TRBV11-3; d_call: TRBD2; cdr3_nt: TGTGCCAGCAGCTTAGGTTCAACGACTAGCGGGAGCGAGACCCAGTACTTC; cdr3_aa: CASSLGSTTSGSETQYF
j_call: TRBJ2-3; clone_size: once; v_call: TRBV18; d_call: TRBD2; cdr3_nt: TGTGCCAGCTCACCACCGTCTAGCGGGAGGGCAGATACGCAGTATTTT; cdr3_aa: CASSPPSSGRADTQYF
j_call: TRBJ1-2; clone_size: once; v_call: TRBV11-2; d_call: TRBD1; cdr3_nt: TGTGCCAGCAGCAACGTAAGGGACAGTTCCTTTAACTATGGCTACACCTTC; cdr3_aa: CASSNVRDSSFNYGYTF
j_call: TRBJ2-2; clone_size: .; v_call: TRBV2; d_call: TRBD2; cdr3_nt: TGTGCCAGCACTAATAGCGGGTGGTCCACCGGGGAGCTGTTTTTT; cdr3_aa: CASTNSGWSTGELFF
j_call: TRBJ2-1; clone_size: medium-sized; v_call: TRBV6-4; d_call: TRBD2; cdr3_nt: TGTGCCAGCAGTGAGAAGACTAGCGGGAGCAATGAGCAGTTCTTC; cdr3_aa: CASSEKTSGSNEQFF
j_call: TRBJ2-1; clone_size: once; v_call: TRBV14; d_call: TRBD2; cdr3_nt: TGTGCCAGCAGCCCCATCAGGACTAGCGGGACAAATGAGCAGTTCTTC; cdr3_aa: CASSPIRTSGTNEQFF
j_call: TRBJ2-7; clone_size: .; v_call: TRBV19; d_call: .; cdr3_nt: TGTGCCAGTAGTCCTCACAGGGTTTCCTACGAGCAGTACTTC; cdr3_aa: CASSPHRVSYEQYF
j_call: TRBJ2-7; clone_size: .; v_call: TRBV5-1; d_call: TRBD1; cdr3_nt: TGCGCCAGCAGCTGGGGGGACAGGGGCCCCTACGAGCAGTACTTC; cdr3_aa: CASSWGDRGPYEQYF
j_call: TRBJ1-1; clone_size: .; v_call: TRBV5-1; d_call: .; cdr3_nt: TGCGCCAGCAGCTTCCGGGGGAACACTGAAGCTTTCTTT; cdr3_aa: CASSFRGNTEAFF
j_call: TRBJ2-1; clone_size: .; v_call: TRBV6-5; d_call: TRBD1; cdr3_nt: TGTGCCAGCACCGGACAGGTACACAATGAGCAGTTCTTC; cdr3_aa: CASTGQVHNEQFF